The next 22 T cell receptor beta chains were all read from a single sample in a study of blood T cell repertoires in COVID-19 (dated by TCRdb to 2018 to 2021). Libraries were built with the immunoSEQ multiplex PCR assay. Held by TCRdb, this immuneACCESS table contains in-frame sequences only and omits some clones. Under half of the omission traces to an unresolved V gene where checked; the cause of the rest is unknown. Here the sample has 150,000 or so clones; roughly 89% occur a single time. The ten most abundant clones make up about 0.57% of the sample. The specimen sequenced was peripheral blood. Receptors originate from a man over 45 with acute or convalescent COVID-19.

V and J are TRBV7-9 and TRBJ1-2; 7 bases match TRBD1. The CDR3 covers 14 residues. Germline CDR1 reads SEHNR; CDR2 reads FQNEAQ (reference sequence). The J segment lost 5 bases and the V segment lost 5 bases, leaving 8 bases of the junction unmatched. CDR3 region: CASSPTGVWYGYTF. The CDR3 DNA follows: TGTGCCAGCAGCCCCACAGGGGTGTGGTATGGCTACACCTTC.

The chain combines TRBV18 with TRBJ2-7; 11 bases align to TRBD2. The germline V gene encodes CDR1 KGHSH and CDR2 LQKENI. This CDR3 spans 15 amino acids. V shed 3 bases and J 4 bases; nucleotides not matched to a gene: 5. The CDR3 is CASSPPGLADYEQYF. The CDR3 nucleotides are TGTGCCAGCTCACCTCCGGGACTAGCGGATTACGAGCAGTACTTC.

This clone was found once. The chain carries TRBV9 and TRBJ2-2; TRBD2 matches at 8 bases. CDR3 length equals 16 residues. Germline V CDR1 and CDR2: SGDLS, YYNGEE. V was pared by 0 bases and J by 1 base, with 2 bases of the junction left unmatched. The CDR3 bases are TGTGCCAGCAGCGTAGCGGGAGGGCGGAACACCGGGGAGCTGTTTTTT. Amino acid sequence: CASSVAGGRNTGELFF.

The chain uses TRBV9 and TRBJ1-5; no clear D gene. V was shortened by 3 bases and J by 7 bases, with 14 bases between the two germline ends. CDR1 is SGDLS, CDR2 YYNGEE, per germline. The length of the CDR3 is 14 residues. The CDR3: CASSAGGKEQPQHF. CDR3 DNA sequence: TGTGCCAGCAGCGCGGGAGGGAAAGAACAGCCCCAGCATTTT. Supplemented by reference TRBV9 and TRBJ1-5, the full variable domain reads DSGVTQTPKHLITATGQRVTLRCSPRSGDLSVYWYQQSLDQGLQFLIQYYNGEERAKGNILERFSAQQFPDLHSELNLSSLELGDSALYFCASSAGGKEQPQHFGDGTRLSIL.

The CDR3 region is CASSQGSSRRAAGELFF. The CDR3 coding sequence is TGTGCCAGCAGCCAAGGGTCGTCCCGGCGGGCGGCCGGGGAGCTGTTTTTT. The chain joins TRBV4-2 to TRBJ2-2; the D gene is possibly TRBD2 (5 bases). The V gene lost 1 base and the J gene lost 6 bases, with 18 bases spanning the gap. The length of the CDR3 is 17 residues. Germline CDR1 reads LGHNA; CDR2 reads YNFKEQ.

The V call is TRBV10-2, the J call TRBJ2-2; 8 bases line up with TRBD1. The CDR3 is 15 amino acids. The V and J ends lost 5 bases and 1 base, in that order; junction bases with no gene match: 3. The germline V gene encodes CDR1 WSHSY and CDR2 SAAADI. CDR3 nucleotide sequence: TGCGCCAGCAGTCGGACAGGGCGGAACACCGGGGAGCTGTTTTTT. It translates to CASSRTGRNTGELFF.

The V and J genes are TRBV5-8 and TRBJ1-2, with 7 bases matching TRBD1. With 7 bases clipped from V and 2 bases from J, the junction kept 2 bases outside the gene matches. The CDR3 has 12 residues. CDR1 and CDR2 (germline): SGHTS, YDEGEE. CDR3 protein: CASQTGNYGYTF. The CDR3, as DNA: TGTGCCAGCCAGACAGGGAACTATGGCTACACCTTC.

This sequence joins TRBV7-2 and TRBJ2-1; 11 bases are shared with TRBD2. This CDR3 has 17 amino acids. Trimming cost V 3 bases and J 3 bases; bases outside gene matches: 7. Looked up from germline, CDR1 is SGHTA and CDR2 is FQGNSA. The chain's CDR3 is CASSFPGTSGLYNEQFF. CDR3 bases: TGTGCCAGCAGCTTTCCCGGGACTAGCGGCCTCTACAATGAGCAGTTCTTC.

The chain has TRBV30 and TRBJ1-1, with D unclear. Germline lookup yields CDR1 GTSNPN and CDR2 SVGIG (reference sequence). The length of the CDR3 is 13 residues. The ends were cut back, 2 bases at V and 0 bases at J, with 7 bases in the middle. CDR3 coding DNA: TGTGCCTGGAGTTCGGGGATGAACACTGAAGCTTTCTTT. It codes for CAWSSGMNTEAFF.

The chain is built from TRBV7-2 and TRBJ1-3, with 8 bases identical to TRBD1. Germline V gives CDR1 SGHTA, CDR2 FQGNSA. Trimming removed 4 bases from V and 8 bases from J; junction bases left unmatched: 4. The CDR3 extends over 13 amino acids. The CDR3 bases are TGTGCCAGCAGCTCCGGACAGGGTTACACCATATATTTT. It translates to CASSSGQGYTIYF.

V is TRBV7-9 and J is TRBJ1-5, with D unresolved. This CDR3 is 14 amino acids long. Germline CDR1 SEHNR, CDR2 FQNEAQ (reference sequence). The V gene lost 5 bases and the J gene lost 4 bases, with 12 bases spanning the gap. In nucleotides, the CDR3 is TGTGCCAGCAGCGAATCAGGATCAAATCAGCCCCAGCATTTT. Its translation: CASSESGSNQPQHF.

This clone has a handful of counts. The chain employs TRBV11-2 and TRBJ1-3, with TRBD1 as a possible D gene (6 bases). The germline V and J ends were trimmed by 5 bases and 8 bases, with 22 bases remaining between them. CDR3 length: 16 amino acids. The germline V gene has CDR1 SGHAT and CDR2 FQNNGV. CDR3 loop: CASSVNIVGQGYTIYF. In DNA form, the CDR3 reads TGTGCCAGCAGCGTAAACATCGTGGGACAAGGATACACCATATATTTT.

The rearrangement links TRBV29-1 to TRBJ1-4; D perhaps matches TRBD1 (6 bases). Trimming took off 8 bases at V and 3 bases at J, with 13 bases between the two ends. The CDR3 is 13 amino acids. Per the germline V gene, CDR1 is SQVTM and CDR2 is ANQGSEA. CDR3 in amino acids: CSMVQGPNEKLFF. DNA of the CDR3: TGCAGCATGGTACAGGGACCTAATGAAAAACTGTTTTTT.

V is TRBV19 and J is TRBJ1-6; D call uncertain. The CDR3 has 13 amino acids. Germline CDR1 is LNHDA and CDR2 is SQIVND (reference sequence). V dropped 6 bases and J dropped 8 bases, with 11 bases sitting between them. The CDR3 region is CASRPRVDSPLHF. CDR3 sequence (DNA): TGTGCCAGTAGACCCCGGGTTGATTCACCCCTCCACTTT.

The chain joins TRBV27 to TRBJ1-2, with TRBD1 matching over 8 bases. Germline assignment: CDR1 MNHEY and CDR2 SMNVEV (reference sequence). After removal of 2 bases from V and 5 bases from J, the junction contained 7 bases not matched to a gene. This CDR3 region has 15 residues. CDR3: CASSLKRQGTYGYTF. The CDR3, as DNA: TGTGCCAGCAGTTTAAAAAGACAGGGGACATATGGCTACACCTTC.

CDR3 coding DNA: TGTGCCAGCAGTTACGAGGGCTACGAGCAGTACGTC. Translated, it gives CASSYEGYEQYV. This rearrangement joins TRBV6-6 to TRBJ2-7; D might be TRBD2 (5 bases). The V gene lost 2 bases and the J gene lost 3 bases, with 5 bases spanning the gap. Germline V lookup: CDR1 MNHNY, CDR2 SVGAGI (reference sequence). This CDR3 has 12 amino acids.

This rearrangement joins TRBV5-8 to TRBJ1-5; TRBD1 aligns across 10 bases. The trim removed 5 bases at V and 6 bases at J, leaving 8 bases unmatched. In germline, CDR1 is SGHTS, CDR2 YDEGEE. The CDR3 has 15 amino acids. The CDR3 loop is CASSSGTGVGQPQHF. The CDR3, as DNA: TGTGCCAGCAGTTCCGGGACAGGGGTCGGTCAGCCCCAGCATTTT.

J is TRBJ1-2 and V is TRBV28, with D perhaps TRBD1 (6 bases). Germline V lookup: CDR1 MDHEN, CDR2 SYDVKM. The CDR3 covers 12 residues. V lost 5 bases, J lost 4 bases, and 8 bases lay in between. The CDR3 loop is CASSVQGYGYTF. CDR3 nucleotides: TGTGCCAGCAGTGTACAGGGCTATGGCTACACCTTC.

The count of this clone is one. CDR3 DNA: TGTGCCTCAACTACCGGCAATGAGCAGTTCTTC. Its protein product is CASTTGNEQFF. The genes are TRBV25-1 and TRBJ2-1; D gene ambiguous. There are 11 residues in the CDR3. V lost 11 bases to trimming and J lost 6 bases, with 11 bases between them. The germline CDR1 and CDR2 sequences are MGHDK and SYGVNS.

CDR3 sequence: CASSLGQDYEQYF. CDR3 in DNA: TGTGCCAGCAGCTTGGGACAGGACTACGAGCAGTACTTC. The genes are TRBV5-4 and TRBJ2-7; D possibly corresponds to TRBD1 (6 bases). Trimming took off 0 bases at V and 3 bases at J, with 7 bases between the two ends. The CDR3 is 13 amino acids. Germline CDR1 is SGHNT and CDR2 is YYREEE (reference sequence). The variable domain in full, with the rest retrieved from reference TRBV5-4 and TRBJ2-7, is ETGVTQSPTHLIKTRGQQVTLRCSSQSGHNTVSWYQQALGQGPQFIFQYYREEENGRGNFPPRFSGLQFPNYSSELNVNALELDDSALYLCASSLGQDYEQYFGPGTRLTVT.

The chain employs TRBV6-2 or TRBV6-3 and TRBJ2-3; TRBD1 might be the D (5 bases). The CDR3 is 15 residues long. The germline V gene encodes CDR1 MNHEY and CDR2 SVGEGT. The V and J ends lost 2 bases and 0 bases respectively, with 9 bases between them. CDR3 nucleotides: TGTGCCAGCAGTTACGGGGCAGAGAGCACAGATACGCAGTATTTT. Encoded protein: CASSYGAESTDTQYF.

The rearrangement joins TRBV7-2 to TRBJ2-2; TRBD2 might be the D (6 bases). V was trimmed by 0 bases and J by 7 bases, leaving 12 bases between them. The CDR3 covers 15 residues. The V gene's germline CDR1 is SGHTA and CDR2 FQGNSA. CDR3 amino acids: CASSLARGAIGELFF. In DNA, the CDR3 is TGTGCCAGCAGCTTAGCGCGGGGCGCGATCGGGGAGCTGTTTTTT. Supplemented by reference TRBV7-2 and TRBJ2-2, the full variable domain reads GAGVSQSPSNKVTEKGKDVELRCDPISGHTALYWYRQSLGQGLEFLIYFQGNSAPDKSGLPSDRFSAERTGGSVSTLTIQRTQQEDSAVYLCASSLARGAIGELFFGEGSRLTVL.